These T cell receptor beta chains were read from a single sample in a study of beta chain features in type 1 diabetes. Sequencing was performed with immunoSEQ multiplex PCR; in TCRdb, only in-frame clones are kept and a portion is missing. The profile covers 850,000 to 900,000 clones, with roughly 16% appearing a single time and around 0.02% taken by the ten largest. Source material: naive CD4+ T cells from blood. Receptor source: a woman in her late teens or twenties in good health. Each CDR3 is given with its conserved first and last residue. A D gene is named only where the DNA matches it firmly. Expanded clones are given a class, and other clones once, few, many or no size at all.

>TRBV2|NA|14|NA|TRBJ2-5
TGTGCCAGCAGTCCGACAGGGACTGGGGAGACCCAGTACTTC
CASSPTGTGETQYF
>TRBV28|TRBD2|15|few|TRBJ2-1
TGTGCCAGCAGTTTTGCGGGAGGTAGGTCGAATGAGCAGTTCTTC
CASSFAGGRSNEQFF
>TRBV2|NA|12|NA|TRBJ2-7
TGTGCCAGCAGTCGCACCCGATACGAGCAGTACTTC
CASSRTRYEQYF
>TRBV15|NA|12|NA|TRBJ1-1
TGTGCCACCAGCAGAGTGAACACTGAAGCTTTCTTT
CATSRVNTEAFF
>TRBV7-2|TRBD2|15|NA|TRBJ2-1
TGTGCCAGCAGCGAAGGGACTAGTGCCGGCAATGAGCAGTTCTTC
CASSEGTSAGNEQFF
>TRBV9|NA|15|few|TRBJ1-4
TGTGCCAGCAGCGTAGAGCCCCACGGGACAGAAAAACTGTTTTTT
CASSVEPHGTEKLFF
>TRBV5-6|NA|14|few|TRBJ2-3
TGTGCCAGCAGCCGCTCGGGGGCCGCAGATACGCAGTATTTT
CASSRSGAADTQYF
>TRBV28|TRBD2|15|NA|TRBJ2-7
TGTGCCAGCAGTCAAGGACTAGCGGGATCCTACGAGCAGTACTTC
CASSQGLAGSYEQYF
>TRBV18|NA|14|NA|TRBJ1-1
TGTGCCAGCTCACCGGGGGGGGCGCCTATTGAAGCTTTCTTT
CASSPGGAPIEAFF
>TRBV27|NA|14|NA|TRBJ1-5
TGTGCCAGCAGTTTACAGGGTGGGGATCAGCCCCAGCATTTT
CASSLQGGDQPQHF
>TRBV11-2|NA|12|NA|TRBJ1-1
TGTGCCAGCAGCTCCCAGGGCACTGAAGCTTTCTTT
CASSSQGTEAFF
>TRBV7-6|TRBD2|17|few|TRBJ2-3
TGTGCCAGCAGCTTTGTTCCGGGAGGGCCTCCCCCAGATACGCAGTATTTT
CASSFVPGGPPPDTQYF
>TRBV4-3|TRBD1|15|NA|TRBJ1-2
TGCGCCAGCAGCCAAGACCGTACAGGGGGCTCAGGCTACACCTTC
CASSQDRTGGSGYTF
>TRBV6-5|NA|13|NA|TRBJ2-1
TGTGCCAGCAGTTACAGGGGGATCGATGAGCAGTTCTTC
CASSYRGIDEQFF
>TRBV27|NA|15|NA|TRBJ2-1
TGTGCCAGCAGTTTACGTCTTGCTTCCTACAATGAGCAGTTCTTC
CASSLRLASYNEQFF
>TRBV27|NA|15|NA|TRBJ2-3
TGTGCCAGCAGTGGGCCCATGGGGCACACAGATACGCAGTATTTT
CASSGPMGHTDTQYF
>TRBV5-4|TRBD2|16|NA|TRBJ2-5
TGTGCCAGCAGCCAAGCGGCTAGCGGGAGTGTGGAGACCCAGTACTTC
CASSQAASGSVETQYF
>TRBV6-5|NA|11|few|TRBJ1-1
TGTGCCAGCAACCCGGGAGGGCGGGCTTTCTTT
CASNPGGRAFF
>TRBV11-3|TRBD2|14|NA|TRBJ2-2
TGTGCCAGCTCGACGGGAGGGCCGTCCGGGGAGCTGTTTTTT
CASSTGGPSGELFF
>TRBV11-2|NA|11|few|TRBJ2-7
TGTGCCAGCTCTCCATTCTACGAGCAGTACTTC
CASSPFYEQYF
>TRBV18|NA|16|NA|TRBJ1-2
TGTGCCAGCTCACCAACAAGCATAACCTCTAACTATGGCTACACCTTC
CASSPTSITSNYGYTF
>TRBV6-6|TRBD1|14|NA|TRBJ2-4
TGTGCCAGCGTCAAGGGACAGGGTAAAAACATTCAGTACTTC
CASVKGQGKNIQYF
>TRBV7-3|NA|13|NA|TRBJ2-2
TGTGCCAGCAGCTTAACCGCAATCGGGGAGCTGTTTTTT
CASSLTAIGELFF
>TRBV28|NA|14|NA|TRBJ2-1
TGTGCCAGCAGTTGGGGGACTTCGGGTGATGAGCAGTTCTTC
CASSWGTSGDEQFF
>TRBV19|TRBD2|15|NA|TRBJ2-1
TGTGCCAGTAGTATACCAGGACTAGCGTGGGGTGAGCAGTTCTTC
CASSIPGLAWGEQFF
>TRBV5-1|NA|16|few|TRBJ2-4
TGCGCCAGCAGCGTAGGGACCGCCGGGGGCAAAAACATTCAGTACTTC
CASSVGTAGGKNIQYF
>TRBV4-1|NA|16|NA|TRBJ2-1
TGCGCCAGCAGCCAACCCGACCCTCTACCGTCCAATGAGCAGTTCTTC
CASSQPDPLPSNEQFF
>TRBV7-6|NA|16|NA|TRBJ2-2
TGTGCCAGCAGCTTTTCTACGGGAGCGAACACCGGGGAGCTGTTTTTT
CASSFSTGANTGELFF
>TRBV9|NA|15|few|TRBJ1-4
TGTGCCAGCAGATTGTTACAGGGAACTAATGAAAAACTGTTTTTT
CASRLLQGTNEKLFF
>TRBV6-1|NA|12|few|TRBJ1-4
TGTGCCAGCGCCTGGACAGATGAAAAACTGTTTTTT
CASAWTDEKLFF
>TRBV6-6|NA|12|few|TRBJ1-2
TGTGCCAGCAGCCGTGACAACTATGGCTACACCTTC
CASSRDNYGYTF
>TRBV5-6|NA|12|few|TRBJ2-7
TGTGCCAGCAGCTTGTTAAGGGGCGAGCAGTACTTC
CASSLLRGEQYF
>TRBV29-1|NA|13|few|TRBJ2-7
TGCAGCGTTTCGGGCAGGGCGACCTACGAGCAGTACTTC
CSVSGRATYEQYF